This TCR beta chain was documented in a study of cytomegalovirus exposure and HLA in healthy donors. Study overall: HLA-typed donors were the source of tens of millions of unique TCRs held in an early data release. Genotyping of 430 or so donors showed that around 81% belonged to the Caucasian-associated ancestry cluster.

Study results and limitations: For most TCR beta V segments, an earlier analysis put the productive rate at about 87% or about 30% of the time.

Primers for the PCR totalled 60 Vbeta and 13 Jbeta. Only in-frame clones appear in the TCRdb table, and some are missing; sequencing was by immunoSEQ multiplex PCR. The data hold about 120,000 clones, with 81% observed a single time. Of note for this clone: Antigen specificity is unknown.

The source is a man between 18 and 29 years old in good health and CMV-seropositive. The sample was PBMCs.

CDR3 nucleotides: TGTGCCAGCAGCGAACCGGGACAGAAGCAAGCTTTCTTT. Translation: CASSEPGQKQAFF. The V call is TRBV5-4, the J call TRBJ1-1; TRBD1 matches 7 bases. Germline values: CDR1 SGHNT, CDR2 YYREEE (reference sequence). The CDR3 runs 13 residues. Germline trimming cut 4 bases from V and 9 bases from J; bases unmatched to any gene: 9.